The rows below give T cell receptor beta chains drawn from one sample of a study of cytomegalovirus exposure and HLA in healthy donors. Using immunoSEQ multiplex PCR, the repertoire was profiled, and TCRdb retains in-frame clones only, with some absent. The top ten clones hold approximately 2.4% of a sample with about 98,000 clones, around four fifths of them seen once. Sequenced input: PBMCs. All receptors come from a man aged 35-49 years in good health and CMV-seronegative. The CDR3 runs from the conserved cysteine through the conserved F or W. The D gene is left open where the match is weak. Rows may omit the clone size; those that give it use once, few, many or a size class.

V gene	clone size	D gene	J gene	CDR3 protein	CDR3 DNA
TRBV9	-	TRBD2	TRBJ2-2	CASSTRERGNTGELFF	TGTGCCAGCAGCACCCGAGAGCGGGGGAACACCGGGGAGCTGTTTTTT
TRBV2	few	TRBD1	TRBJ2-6	CASSGTRDRGPGANVLTF	TGTGCCAGCAGTGGAACCCGGGACAGGGGGCCTGGGGCCAACGTCCTGACTTTC
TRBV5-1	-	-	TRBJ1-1	CASSFDGGNTEAFF	TGCGCCAGCAGCTTCGACGGAGGGAACACTGAAGCTTTCTTT
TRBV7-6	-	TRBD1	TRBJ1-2	CASSPGGGQGHYGYTF	TGTGCCAGCAGCCCAGGGGGAGGACAGGGACACTATGGCTACACCTTC
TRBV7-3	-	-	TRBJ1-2	CASSLGYWGGKRDGYTF	TGTGCCAGCAGCTTGGGATATTGGGGGGGGAAACGGGATGGCTACACCTTC
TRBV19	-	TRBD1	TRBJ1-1	CASSRDSLNTEAFF	TGTGCCAGTAGTAGGGACAGTCTTAACACTGAAGCTTTCTTT
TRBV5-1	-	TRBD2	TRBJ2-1	CASSQRLAGGPYNEQFF	TGCGCCAGCAGCCAAAGACTAGCGGGGGGACCCTACAATGAGCAGTTCTTC
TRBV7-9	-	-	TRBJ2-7	CATGAGYEQYF	TGTGCCACGGGTGCGGGCTACGAGCAGTACTTC
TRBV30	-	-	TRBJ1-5	CAWSLQDQPQHF	TGTGCCTGGAGTTTACAGGATCAGCCCCAGCATTTT
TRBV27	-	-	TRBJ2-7	CASSLARGLGEQYF	TGTGCCAGCAGTTTGGCAAGGGGCCTCGGCGAGCAGTACTTC
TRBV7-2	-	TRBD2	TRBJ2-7	CASSSLAGEQYF	TGTGCCAGCAGTTCACTAGCGGGCGAGCAGTACTTC
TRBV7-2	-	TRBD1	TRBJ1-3	CASSLDRGHRSTIYF	TGTGCCAGCAGCTTAGACAGGGGGCATCGGAGCACCATATATTTT
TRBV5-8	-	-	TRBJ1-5	CASSLAQGSYSNQPQHF	TGTGCCAGCAGCTTGGCGCAGGGGAGTTATAGCAATCAGCCCCAGCATTTT
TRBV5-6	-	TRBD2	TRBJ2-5	CASSFRRGVAETQYF	TGTGCCAGCAGCTTTCGGCGGGGGGTTGCAGAGACCCAGTACTTC
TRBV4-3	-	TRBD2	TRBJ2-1	CASSLQGLARHEQFF	TGCGCCAGCAGCCTGCAAGGACTAGCACGGCATGAGCAGTTCTTC
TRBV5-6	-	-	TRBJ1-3	CASSLVEAFSGNTIYF	TGTGCCAGCAGCTTGGTAGAGGCCTTCTCTGGAAACACCATATATTTT
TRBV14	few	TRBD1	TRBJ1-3	CASSREGMTGSGNTIYF	TGTGCCAGCAGCCGAGAGGGGATGACAGGGAGTGGAAACACCATATATTTT
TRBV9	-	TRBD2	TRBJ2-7	CASSVGGSGGSPSYEQYF	TGTGCCAGCAGCGTAGGAGGTAGCGGGGGATCCCCCTCCTACGAGCAGTACTTC
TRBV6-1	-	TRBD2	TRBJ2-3	CASSGRTSGSLADTQYF	TGTGCCAGCAGTGGCCGGACTAGCGGTTCCTTGGCAGATACGCAGTATTTT
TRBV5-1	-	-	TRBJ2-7	CASSLLPGPSYEQYF	TGCGCCAGCAGCTTGCTGCCAGGCCCCTCCTACGAGCAGTACTTC
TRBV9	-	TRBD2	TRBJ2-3	CASSVVAGVGDTQYF	TGTGCCAGCAGCGTAGTGGCGGGGGTTGGGGATACGCAGTATTTT
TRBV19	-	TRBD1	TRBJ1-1	CASSGPRTGDTEAFF	TGTGCCAGTAGTGGCCCGCGGACAGGAGACACTGAAGCTTTCTTT
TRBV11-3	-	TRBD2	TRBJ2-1	CASSSRTSGGTNEQFF	TGTGCCAGCAGCTCGAGGACTAGCGGGGGGACCAATGAGCAGTTCTTC
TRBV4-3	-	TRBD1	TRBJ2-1	CASSRRQGGYNEQFF	TGCGCCAGCAGCCGCCGACAGGGGGGCTACAATGAGCAGTTCTTC
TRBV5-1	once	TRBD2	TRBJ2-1	CASSRTSGVDEQFF	TGCGCCAGCAGCAGGACTAGCGGGGTCGATGAGCAGTTCTTC
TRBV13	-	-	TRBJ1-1	CASSLVRAHNTEAFF	TGTGCCAGCAGCTTAGTCAGGGCCCATAACACTGAAGCTTTCTTT
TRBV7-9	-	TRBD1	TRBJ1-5	CASQTGARNSNQPQHF	TGTGCCAGCCAGACAGGGGCGAGGAATAGCAATCAGCCCCAGCATTTT
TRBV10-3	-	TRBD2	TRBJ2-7	CAISDRSSGGYEQYF	TGTGCCATCAGTGATAGGTCTAGCGGGGGCTACGAGCAGTACTTC
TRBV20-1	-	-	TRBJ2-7	CSARASYEQYF	TGCAGTGCTAGAGCATCCTACGAGCAGTACTTC
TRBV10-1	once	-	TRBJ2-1	CASSVGVAYNEQFF	TGCGCCAGCAGTGTCGGGGTGGCCTACAATGAGCAGTTCTTC
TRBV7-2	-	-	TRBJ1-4	CASSFIPDTTNEKLFF	TGTGCCAGCAGCTTTATCCCGGACACCACTAATGAAAAACTGTTTTTT
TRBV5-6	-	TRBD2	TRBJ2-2	CASSGTLAGPGELFF	TGTGCCAGCAGCGGAACACTAGCGGGCCCCGGGGAGCTGTTTTTT
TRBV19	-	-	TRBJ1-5	CASSIVPGMGQPQHF	TGTGCCAGTAGTATAGTTCCAGGTATGGGTCAGCCCCAGCATTTT
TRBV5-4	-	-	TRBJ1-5	CASSLDPGNQPQHF	TGTGCCAGCAGCTTGGATCCAGGGAATCAGCCCCAGCATTTT
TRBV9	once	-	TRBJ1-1	CASSGVGTQNTEAFF	TGTGCCAGCAGCGGGGTCGGGACACAGAACACTGAAGCTTTCTTT
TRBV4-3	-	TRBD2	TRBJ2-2	CASSQTGGSHGELFF	TGCGCCAGCAGCCAAACGGGGGGTTCCCACGGGGAGCTGTTTTTT
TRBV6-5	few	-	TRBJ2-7	CASYPKFNTYEQYF	TGTGCCAGCTACCCGAAATTCAACACCTACGAGCAGTACTTC
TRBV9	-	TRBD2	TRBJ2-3	CASSGESGGIDTQYF	TGTGCCAGCAGCGGCGAAAGCGGGGGAATAGATACGCAGTATTTT
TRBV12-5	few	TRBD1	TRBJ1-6	CASGFEPGQGWFGNSPLHF	TGTGCTAGTGGTTTCGAACCGGGACAGGGATGGTTCGGGAATTCACCCCTCCACTTT
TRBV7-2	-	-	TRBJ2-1	CASSLGTFGDYNEQFF	TGTGCCAGCAGCTTAGGGACTTTTGGGGATTACAATGAGCAGTTCTTC